This TCR beta chain was documented in a study of CXCR3-negative and CXCR3-positive naive CD8 T cells. Study-level information: Cumulative TRB read yield was some 140 million, averaging about 1.5 +/- 0.3 million per library.

The CDR3 length is 16 residues. CDR1 is MNHNY and CDR2 is SVGAGI in the germline V gene (reference sequence). UMI-labeled 5' RACE TRB cDNA libraries were prepared from the cells. TCRdb processed the 5' RACE reads again and assigns one entry to each CDR3 protein, with no DNA. This sample lists 45,000 or so distinct CDR3 sequences; its ten largest clones have roughly 10%. This receptor was taken from a human donor in good health. Some clones in this sample may be carry-over from other donors' samples. The J gene is TRBJ2-2, the V gene TRBV6-6; TCRdb proposes TRBD2, but this gene call is untestable without DNA. What was sequenced was memory CD8+ T cells from blood. CDR3 amino acids: CASSPQAGGLNGELFF.